This entry concerns a single TCR beta chain. Its antigen remains unidentified. This specimen belongs to a study of blood T cells in healthy people across ages. Study details: Researchers report that template switching captured about one barcoded beta molecule per two T cells.

For the second PCR, which ran for 7 to 11 cycles, a sample-barcoded 5' primer and a J-beta primer mix were used. TCRdb re-analysed the 5' RACE reads in MiXCR, keeping a single row per CDR3 protein. This sample yields some 700,000 distinct CDR3 sequences, of which approximately 39% are seen a single time; less than 25% belongs to the top ten. The germline V gene encodes CDR1 SGHVS and CDR2 FQNEAQ. CDR3 length equals 14 residues. V dropped 7 bases and J dropped 0 bases, with 13 bases sitting between them. Study-wide findings and caveats: Measured against age, TCR beta diversity per million T cells decreased in a roughly linear manner. Researchers said unsorted PBMCs prevented a conclusive naive versus antigen-experienced comparison. The study found more naive CD4+ cells and higher diversity in long-lived than aged donors.

Specimen: blood. The receptor was isolated from a woman between 55 and 75 years old in good health. This rearrangement joins TRBV7-8 to TRBJ2-7, with D unresolved. Here the CDR3 DNA reads TGTGCCAGCACCTCGGCAGGCAGCTCCTACGAGCAGTACTTC. Translation: CASTSAGSSYEQYF.